A selection of T cell receptor beta chains follows, all from one sample in a study of blood T cell repertoires in COVID-19. Produced via immunoSEQ multiplex PCR; TCRdb's table is partial and in-frame only. The top ten hold approximately 6.5% of the sample, which has 130,000 to 150,000 clones, about four fifths seen once. The specimen sequenced was peripheral blood. The receptors were sampled from a human donor in a cohort sampled during active COVID-19. CDR3s include the opening cysteine and the closing phenylalanine or tryptophan. A D gene is named only where the DNA matches it firmly. Expanded clones get a size class; other rows say once, few or many, or leave the size out.

J	size	D	V	DNA	CDR3
TRBJ1-1	NA	NA	TRBV6-5	TGTGCCAGCAGAACATCCAGGGCGAACACTGAAGCTTTCTTT	CASRTSRANTEAFF
TRBJ2-2	NA	TRBD2	TRBV25-1	TGTGCCAGCAGTCCACCCGAACTAGCGGGGGGGTACACCGGGGAGCTGTTTTTT	CASSPPELAGGYTGELFF
TRBJ1-2	NA	TRBD1	TRBV27	TGTGCCAGCAAAAGTCCGGGACAGGGGAACTATGGCTACACCTTC	CASKSPGQGNYGYTF
TRBJ1-2	NA	TRBD1	TRBV6-5	TGTGCCAGCAGTTACTCCCGGGACAGGGAGTATGGCTACACCTTC	CASSYSRDREYGYTF
TRBJ2-3	NA	NA	TRBV5-4	TGTGCCAGCAGCGGACGGGGAAGCACAGATACGCAGTATTTT	CASSGRGSTDTQYF
TRBJ2-3	NA	NA	TRBV29-1	TGCAGCGTTGGTCAGGGCACAGATACGCAGTATTTT	CSVGQGTDTQYF
TRBJ2-7	NA	TRBD2	TRBV9	TGTGCCAGCGGGCGGGGGAACTCCTACGAGCAGTACTTC	CASGRGNSYEQYF
TRBJ2-5	NA	TRBD2	TRBV6-2/TRBV6-3	TGTGCCAGCAGCTATCAAATCCCAGCGGGGGGTCTTGATGAGACCCAGTACTTC	CASSYQIPAGGLDETQYF
TRBJ2-2	NA	NA	TRBV5-6	TGTGCCAGCAGCGGCAGCGGCAGTGCGAACACCGGGGAGCTGTTTTTT	CASSGSGSANTGELFF
TRBJ2-3	NA	TRBD2	TRBV24-1	TGTGCCACCAGTGATCCCACCGCTTTAAGCGGGGGAACAGATACGCAGTATTTT	CATSDPTALSGGTDTQYF
TRBJ1-5	NA	NA	TRBV4-1	TGCGCCAGCAGCCAAGATGAGGGGGTGACGAAGCCCCAGCATTTT	CASSQDEGVTKPQHF
TRBJ2-1	NA	TRBD2	TRBV15	TGTGCCACCAGCAGGGCCGGGACTAGCGCAAGGAATGAGCAGTTCTTC	CATSRAGTSARNEQFF
TRBJ2-5	NA	NA	TRBV24-1	TGTGCCACCAGTGAAGGGGGTGGAGTGACCCAGTACTTC	CATSEGGGVTQYF
TRBJ1-1	few	TRBD1	TRBV5-1	TGCGCCAGCAGCCCACGTACAGGGGCTAGCACTGAAGCTTTCTTT	CASSPRTGASTEAFF
TRBJ2-7	NA	TRBD1	TRBV5-1	TGCGCCAGCAGCACCGGGACAGGAACCTACGAGCAGTACTTC	CASSTGTGTYEQYF
TRBJ2-1	NA	TRBD1	TRBV5-4	TGTGCCAGCAGCAAGACAGGGCAGGCGAATGAGCAGTTCTTC	CASSKTGQANEQFF
TRBJ2-2	NA	NA	TRBV7-9	TGTGCCAGCAGCTTAGCGCGCGGGGGCTTGTTAACCGGGGAGCTGTTTTTT	CASSLARGGLLTGELFF
TRBJ1-2	NA	NA	TRBV2	TGTGCCAGCAGTGAAACTACAGGGTTGGGAGGCTACACCTTC	CASSETTGLGGYTF
TRBJ1-5	NA	TRBD1	TRBV18	TGTGCCAGCTCAAGTAAAGGGACAGCCGTTGGCAATCAGCCCCAGCATTTT	CASSSKGTAVGNQPQHF
TRBJ2-2	NA	NA	TRBV28	TGTGCCAGCAGTCGGTCTCGGCGGAGCACCGGGGAGCTGTTTTTT	CASSRSRRSTGELFF